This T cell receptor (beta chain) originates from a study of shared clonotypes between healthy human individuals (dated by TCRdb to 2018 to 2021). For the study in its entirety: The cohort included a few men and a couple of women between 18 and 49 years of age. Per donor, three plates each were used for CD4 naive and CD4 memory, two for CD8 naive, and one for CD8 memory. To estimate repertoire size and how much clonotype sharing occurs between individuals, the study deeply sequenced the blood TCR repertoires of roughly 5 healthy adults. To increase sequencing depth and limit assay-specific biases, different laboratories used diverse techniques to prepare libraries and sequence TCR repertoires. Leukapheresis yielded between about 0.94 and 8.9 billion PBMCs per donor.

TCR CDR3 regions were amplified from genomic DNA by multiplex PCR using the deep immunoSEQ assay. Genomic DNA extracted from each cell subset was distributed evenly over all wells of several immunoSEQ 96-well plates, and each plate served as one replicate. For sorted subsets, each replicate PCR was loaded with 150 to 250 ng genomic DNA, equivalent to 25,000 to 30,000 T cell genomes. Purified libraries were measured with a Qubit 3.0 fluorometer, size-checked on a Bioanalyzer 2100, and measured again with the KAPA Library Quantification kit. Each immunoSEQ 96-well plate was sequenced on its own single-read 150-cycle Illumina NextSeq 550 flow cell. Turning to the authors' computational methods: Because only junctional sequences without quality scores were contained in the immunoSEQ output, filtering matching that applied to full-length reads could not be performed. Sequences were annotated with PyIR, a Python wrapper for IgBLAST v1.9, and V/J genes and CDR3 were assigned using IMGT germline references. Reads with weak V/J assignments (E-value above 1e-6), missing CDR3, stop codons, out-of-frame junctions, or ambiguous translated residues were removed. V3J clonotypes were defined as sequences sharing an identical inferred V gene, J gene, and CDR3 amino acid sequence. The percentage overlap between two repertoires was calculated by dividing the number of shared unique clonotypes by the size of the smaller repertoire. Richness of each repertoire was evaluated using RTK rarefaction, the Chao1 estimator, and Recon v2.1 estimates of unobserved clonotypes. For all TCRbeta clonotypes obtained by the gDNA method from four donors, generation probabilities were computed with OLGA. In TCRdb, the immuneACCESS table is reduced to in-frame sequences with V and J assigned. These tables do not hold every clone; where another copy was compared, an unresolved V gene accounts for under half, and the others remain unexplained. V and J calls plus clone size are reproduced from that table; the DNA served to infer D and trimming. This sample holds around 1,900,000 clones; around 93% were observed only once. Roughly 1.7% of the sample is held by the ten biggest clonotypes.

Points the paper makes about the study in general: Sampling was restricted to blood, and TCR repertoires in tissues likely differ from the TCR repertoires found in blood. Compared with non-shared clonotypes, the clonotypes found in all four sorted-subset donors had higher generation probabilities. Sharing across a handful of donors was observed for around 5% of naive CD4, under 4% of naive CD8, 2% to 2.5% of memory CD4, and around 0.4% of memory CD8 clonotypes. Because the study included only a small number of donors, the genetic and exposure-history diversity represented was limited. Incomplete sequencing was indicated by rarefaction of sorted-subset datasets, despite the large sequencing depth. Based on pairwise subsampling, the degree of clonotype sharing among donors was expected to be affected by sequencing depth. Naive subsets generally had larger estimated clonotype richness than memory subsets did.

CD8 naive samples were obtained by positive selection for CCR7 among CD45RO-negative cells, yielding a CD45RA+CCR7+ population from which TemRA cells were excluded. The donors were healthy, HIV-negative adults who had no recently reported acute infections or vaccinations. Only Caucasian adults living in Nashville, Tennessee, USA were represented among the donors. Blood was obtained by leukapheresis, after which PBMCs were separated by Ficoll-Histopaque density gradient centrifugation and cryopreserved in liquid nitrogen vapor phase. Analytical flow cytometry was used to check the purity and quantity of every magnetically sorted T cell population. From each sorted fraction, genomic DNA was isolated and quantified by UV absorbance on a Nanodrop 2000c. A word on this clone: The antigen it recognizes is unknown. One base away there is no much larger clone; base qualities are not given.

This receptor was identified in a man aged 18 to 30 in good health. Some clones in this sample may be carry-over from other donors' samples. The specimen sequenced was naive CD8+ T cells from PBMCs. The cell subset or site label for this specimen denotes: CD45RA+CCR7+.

In nucleotide form, the sequence is TGTGCCAGCAGCCGTGGACTAGCGGGAGGTATTGAGCAGTTCTTC. It codes for CASSRGLAGGIEQFF. The V and J segments used are TRBV9 and TRBJ2-1, and 14 junctional nucleotides match TRBD2. Spanning cysteine to phenylalanine, the CDR3 consists of 15 amino acids. Only CDR3 DNA remains: 45 bases, in frame from the first base. As encoded in the germline V gene, CDR1 is SGDLS while CDR2 is YYNGEE. Trimming accounts for 4 bases at V and 9 bases at J, while the number of junction bases matched to no gene is 6.